The T cell receptor (beta chain) described here comes from a study of cytomegalovirus exposure and HLA in healthy donors. Note on this clone: Antigen specificity is unknown.

Some clones are missing from TCRdb's copy, which holds only in-frame ones; the method was immunoSEQ multiplex PCR. This table has about 150,000 clones, approximately 94% appearing once. Findings and caveats of the study: Cytomegalovirus-associated status was assigned to fewer than 200 TCR beta chains.

Germline V gene sequence: CDR1 SEHNR, CDR2 FQNEAQ (reference sequence). V lost 5 bases and J 4 bases, leaving 18 bases between the germline ends. The CDR3 has 16 amino acids. The origin of this receptor is a man younger than 35 in good health and CMV-seropositive. Input material: PBMCs. The chain is built from TRBV7-9 and TRBJ2-4, with D tentatively TRBD1 (6 bases). As DNA, the CDR3 is TGTGCCAGCAGCCCCCAATGGCAGGGACAAAAAAACATTCAGTACTTC. This gives the protein CASSPQWQGQKNIQYF.